The clone carrying this T cell receptor beta chain was observed once. Its target is unknown. The data were taken from a study of T cell responses to AZD1222 COVID-19 vaccine. The V end lost 2 bases, the J end lost 7 bases, and 9 bases lay between the germline ends. CDR3 size: 12 residues. CDR1 and CDR2 (germline): WSHSY, SAAADI. Sequencing was performed with immunoSEQ multiplex PCR; in TCRdb, only in-frame clones are kept and a portion is missing. This table has 130,000 to 150,000 clones, more than 85% appearing once. Study-level findings and limits: Most donors were white British and more were female, and clonal diversity was possibly underestimated. Increased Spike-specific TCR breadth and depth were observed after two AZD1222 doses.

The sample was peripheral blood, taken on day 0 of AZD1222 vaccination. The chain recombines TRBV10-2 with TRBJ2-7; no reliable D call. The sequence was obtained from an adult in good health. The CDR3 bases are TGCGCCAGCAGTGAGGGGATTGGGGAGCAGTACTTC. It yields the protein CASSEGIGEQYF.